Below are 25 T cell receptor beta chains sequenced from a single sample in a study of blood T cells in healthy people across ages. It was with a sample-barcoded 5' primer and a J-beta primer mix that a second PCR of about 6 to 12 cycles was run. From the 5' RACE reads, TCRdb called clonotypes with MiXCR, one entry per CDR3 protein. Here the sample spans approximately 810,000 distinct CDR3 sequences, more than 25% being singletons. The sequencing sample was made of blood. Source of these receptors: a woman of 80 years or more in good health.

This clonotype was counted between two and nine times. The chain is built from TRBV11-2 and TRBJ2-1; D could derive from TRBD1 or TRBD2 (5 bases each). With 5 bases removed from V and 3 bases from J, the gap between germline ends came to 20 bases. CDR1 is SGHAT and CDR2 is FQNNGV in the germline V gene. The CDR3 runs 17 residues. CDR3 amino acids: CASSRYRGRQDYNEQFF. CDR3 DNA: TGTGCCAGCAGCCGGTATAGGGGACGTCAGGACTACAATGAGCAGTTCTTC.

This clonotype was detected a few times. The gene calls are TRBV3-1 and TRBJ2-2, with 9 bases lining up with TRBD2. With V trimmed by 5 bases and J by 2 bases, 6 bases remained unmatched. CDR3 length equals 16 residues. Germline V gene data show CDR1 as LGHDT and CDR2 as YNNKEL (reference sequence). The CDR3 is CASSKLAGVNTGELFF. CDR3 nucleotide sequence: TGTGCCAGCAGCAAATTAGCGGGGGTAAACACCGGGGAGCTGTTTTTT.

This clonotype was found many times. The rearrangement joins TRBV7-2 to TRBJ2-6, with 10 nucleotides matching TRBD1. The V gene end was trimmed by 6 bases and the J gene end by 3 bases; junction bases not matched to a gene: 8. The germline gives CDR1 SGHTA, CDR2 FQGNSA. CDR3 length: 17 amino acids. The CDR3 protein is CASRPGTGVVGANVLTF. Written as DNA, the CDR3 is TGTGCCAGCAGACCTGGGACAGGGGTGGTTGGGGCCAACGTCCTGACTTTC.

This chain connects TRBV4-1 to TRBJ2-5; no definite D call. The tail of the sequence fits TRBJ2-7 better, so the J call may be wrong. Per germline, CDR1 MGHRA and CDR2 YSYEKL. The CDR3 is made up of 15 amino acids. For the CDR3, the DNA is TGCGCCAGCAGCCAAGGGGTGGACGCAGCCTACGAGCAGTACTTC. This translates into CASSQGVDAAYEQYF.

This clonotype occurred a few times. The chain carries TRBV20-1 and TRBJ1-4; D may be TRBD1 (6 bases). The length of the CDR3 is 15 residues. Germline CDR1 is DFQATT and CDR2 is SNEGSKA (reference sequence). Deletions cut 3 bases from V and 5 bases from J, with 16 bases between. The CDR3 loop reads CSASLPGGRNEKLFF. For the CDR3, the DNA is TGCAGTGCTAGCCTCCCCGGGGGGCGGAATGAAAAACTGTTTTTT.

This clonotype was seen ten or more times. The chain links TRBV24-1 to TRBJ2-7; the D gene is possibly TRBD2 (7 bases). This CDR3 comprises 15 residues. CDR1 is KGHDR and CDR2 is SFDVKD in the germline V gene. V shed 5 bases and J shed 0 bases, with 13 bases lying between them. The CDR3 loop reads CATSGGGLASYEQYF. CDR3 DNA: TGTGCCACCAGTGGGGGGGGCCTTGCCTCCTACGAGCAGTACTTC.

Comments on this clonotype: One end of the junction does not line up with germline, which may come from a read error. The genes are TRBV18 and TRBJ1-5; D gene ambiguous. CDR1 KGHSH and CDR2 LQKENI come from the germline V gene. The CDR3 is 13 amino acids. The CDR3 DNA reads TGTACCAGCTCATCCGGACGGAATCAGCCCCAGCATTTT. Translated, it gives CTSSSGRNQPQHF.

As regards this clonotype: With a much larger clone just one base away, this may be a read error. The V call is TRBV6-5, the J call TRBJ1-2; D not resolved. Germline V lookup: CDR1 MNHEY, CDR2 SVGAGI. Trimming left V 7 bases short and J 3 bases short, with 15 bases between. The CDR3 length is 14 residues. The CDR3 loop reads CASTSAGRHYGYTF. CDR3 in DNA: TGTGCCAGCACCTCGGCAGGACGCCACTATGGCTACACCTTC.

This clonotype occurred a few times. V gene TRBV7-6 combines with J gene TRBJ1-2, with 7 bases fitting TRBD1. Germline assignment: CDR1 SGHVS and CDR2 FNYEAQ. The CDR3 sequence is 14 residues long. The V segment lost 5 bases and the J segment 8 bases; nucleotides outside the gene matches: 11. CDR3 sequence (DNA): TGTGCCAGCAGCCCGGGGGGACAGCCTTCGGGCTACACCTTC. It codes for CASSPGGQPSGYTF.

The chain uses TRBV7-8 and TRBJ1-1; D uncertain. V lost 2 bases and J 4 bases, leaving 8 bases between the germline ends. This CDR3 contains 13 residues. Germline-derived CDR1 and CDR2 are SGHVS and FQNEAQ. DNA of the CDR3: TGTGCCAGCAGCTTACTGCGGAGCACTGAAGCTTTCTTT. Amino acid sequence: CASSLLRSTEAFF.

This clonotype was picked up a small number of times. V and J are TRBV14 and TRBJ1-6; D possibly corresponds to TRBD1 (6 bases). The V gene lost 7 bases and the J gene lost 8 bases, with 18 bases spanning the gap. Germline V gives CDR1 SGHDN, CDR2 FVKESK. This CDR3 is built from 15 residues. CDR3 coding DNA: TGTGCCAGCAAATCAAACAGGGCCTTTGATTCACCCCTCCACTTT. As protein: CASKSNRAFDSPLHF.

In its sample, this clonotype was seen once. The chain combines TRBV5-4 with TRBJ2-2; D unclear. The CDR3 is made up of 15 amino acids. Germline V gene lookup returns CDR1 SGHNT and CDR2 YYREEE (reference sequence). V dropped 2 bases and J dropped 1 base, with 9 bases sitting between them. The CDR3 reads CASSFERLNTGELFF. CDR3 in DNA: TGTGCCAGCAGCTTTGAGAGGTTGAACACCGGGGAGCTGTTTTTT.

On this clonotype: A much larger clone lies a single base off, so this may be a read error. The chain combines TRBV18 with TRBJ2-3, with no clear D. This CDR3 comprises 12 residues. Germline lookup yields CDR1 KGHSH and CDR2 LQKENI. CDR3 in DNA: TGTGCCAGCCCACCAATTCGGGATACGCAGTATTTT. Encoded protein: CASPPIRDTQYF.

This clonotype has ten or more counts. The gene calls are TRBV7-9 and TRBJ2-6, with D hard to call. Germline CDR1 is SEHNR and CDR2 is FQNEAQ (reference sequence). V was clipped by 4 bases and J by 4 bases, with 8 bases between them. CDR3 length: 14 residues. Written as DNA, the CDR3 is TGTGCCAGCAGCTCCTCCCGGGGGGCCAACGTCCTGACTTTC. Amino acids: CASSSSRGANVLTF.

Comments on this clonotype: Possible read error: a much larger clone is one base away. The chain carries TRBV28 and TRBJ2-7, with a tentative D call TRBD2 (5 bases). The ends were cut back, 5 bases at V and 8 bases at J, with 16 bases in the middle. CDR3 length: 13 residues. The germline V gene has CDR1 MDHEN and CDR2 SYDVKM. As DNA, the CDR3 is TGTGCCAGCAGTAACCCTGACGGGGTTAAGCAGTACTTC. Amino acids: CASSNPDGVKQYF.

This clonotype was counted only a few times. The chain employs TRBV27 and TRBJ1-2, with TRBD1 as a possible D gene (6 bases). Trimming removed 5 bases from V and 1 base from J, with 17 bases in between. Germline CDR1 MNHEY, CDR2 SMNVEV (reference sequence). This CDR3 is 16 amino acids long. The CDR3 DNA follows: TGTGCCAGCAGTAGCCCTTCGGGGGCAGGTAACTATGGCTACACCTTC. Translation: CASSSPSGAGNYGYTF.

This clonotype was found many times. The CDR3 sequence: CASGFSRAFAKNIQYF. The CDR3 coding sequence is TGCGCCAGCGGATTTTCCAGGGCTTTCGCCAAAAACATTCAGTACTTC. The rearrangement uses TRBV5-1 and TRBJ2-4; possible D gene TRBD1, 5 bases. The V gene's germline CDR1 is SGHRS and CDR2 YFSETQ. The CDR3 contains 16 residues. Deletions cut 7 bases from V and 1 base from J, with 18 bases between.

In its sample, this clonotype was seen many times. This chain links TRBV12-3 or TRBV12-4 with TRBJ2-5; TRBD2 is a possible D gene (5 bases). V was shortened by 6 bases and J by 5 bases, with 7 bases between the two germline ends. The CDR3 is 11 amino acids. The CDR3 here is CASSSSETQYF. The CDR3 DNA reads as TGTGCCAGCAGCTCTAGCGAGACCCAGTACTTC.

This clonotype appeared many times. V gene TRBV7-2 combines with J gene TRBJ1-6; D gene unclear. Between the trimmed V and J ends, which lost 1 base and 8 bases, there was a span of 3 bases. Germline V lookup: CDR1 SGHTA, CDR2 FQGNSA. This CDR3 is 12 amino acids long. The CDR3 nucleotides read TGTGCCAGCAGCTTAGAGTATTCACCCCTCCACTTT. This sequence encodes CASSLEYSPLHF.

This clonotype was picked up many times. The rearrangement links TRBV5-1 to TRBJ2-5; tentatively, D is TRBD2 (6 bases). The V end lost 4 bases, the J end lost 5 bases, and 15 bases lay between the germline ends. This CDR3 comprises 14 residues. Germline V lookup: CDR1 SGHRS, CDR2 YFSETQ. CDR3 sequence reads: CASSTGGGEETQYF. CDR3 bases: TGCGCCAGCAGCACCGGGGGAGGTGAGGAGACCCAGTACTTC.

The chain combines TRBV5-1 with TRBJ2-5; 8 bases are shared with TRBD2. This CDR3 has 19 residues. Trimming took 7 bases from V and 11 from J; bases not matched to a gene: 31. Germline loops: CDR1 SGHRS, CDR2 YFSETQ. Written as DNA, the CDR3 is TGCGCCAGCGCTTCCTTAGGAATGGCAAGCGGGGGTGCCCCTAATGAGCAGTACTTC. It codes for CASASLGMASGGAPNEQYF.

The chain couples TRBV7-9 to TRBJ2-1; D tentatively reads TRBD1 or TRBD2 (5 bases each). The germline CDR1 and CDR2 sequences are SEHNR and FQNEAQ (reference sequence). The CDR3 totals 14 residues. The ends were cut back, 6 bases at V and 6 bases at J, with 15 bases in the middle. The CDR3 DNA reads as TGTGCCAGCAGAAACTTTGGGGGATTCAATGAGCAGTTCTTC. Its translation is CASRNFGGFNEQFF. Drawing the rest from reference TRBV7-9 and TRBJ2-1, the complete variable domain is DTGVSQNPRHKITKRGQNVTFRCDPISEHNRLYWYRQTLGQGPEFLTYFQNEAQLEKSRLLSDRFSAERPKGSFSTLEIQRTEQGDSAMYLCASRNFGGFNEQFFGPGTRLTVL.

This clonotype was seen ten or more times. The V gene is TRBV20-1, the J gene TRBJ1-5, with 7 bases fitting TRBD1. With 2 bases clipped from V and 4 bases from J, the junction kept 5 bases outside the gene matches. CDR1 and CDR2 from the germline V gene are DFQATT and SNEGSKA (reference sequence). The CDR3 runs to 14 residues. This CDR3 is CSARTGDPNQPQHF. CDR3 bases: TGCAGTGCTAGAACAGGGGATCCAAATCAGCCCCAGCATTTT.

This clonotype has at least ten counts. This chain links TRBV20-1 with TRBJ1-5, with a tentative D call TRBD1 (6 bases). From germline, CDR1 is DFQATT and CDR2 SNEGSKA (reference sequence). This CDR3 region has 13 residues. With 2 bases removed from V and 3 bases from J, the gap between germline ends came to 8 bases. This CDR3 reads CSARQGTNQPQHF. For the CDR3, the DNA is TGCAGTGCTAGACAGGGGACCAATCAGCCCCAGCATTTT.

The rearrangement links TRBV4-3 to TRBJ2-1; TRBD2 might be the D (6 bases). There are 14 residues in the CDR3. In germline, CDR1 is LGHNA, CDR2 YSLEER. V lost 4 bases and J lost 5, with 12 bases in between. CDR3 DNA: TGCGCCAGCAGCCGAGAGGGACTTCACAATGAGCAGTTCTTC. Protein sequence: CASSREGLHNEQFF.